One and the same sample provided the 14 T cell receptor beta chains below, sequenced in a study of blood T cell repertoires in COVID-19. TCRdb's table, derived via immunoSEQ multiplex PCR, lists solely in-frame clones and lacks some. This sample has 200,000 or so clones, with 65% to 85% found just once. The sample consisted of PBMCs or T cells enriched from blood (not recorded which). These receptors originate from a man between 35 and 55 years old who had recovered from COVID-19.

This chain connects TRBV15 to TRBJ2-5; possibly TRBD2 for D (6 bases). Germline V gene data show CDR1 as LNHNV and CDR2 as YYDKDF (reference sequence). V lost 0 bases to trimming and J lost 0 bases, with 20 bases between them. The CDR3 has 19 amino acids. CDR3 sequence (DNA): TGTGCCACCAGCAGAGAAACGGTATTAGCGGACACGTACCAAGAGACCCAGTACTTC. Translated: CATSRETVLADTYQETQYF.

The chain recombines TRBV28 with TRBJ1-1, with unresolved D. The germline V and J ends were trimmed by 3 bases and 1 base, with 6 bases remaining between them. Germline V CDR1 and CDR2: MDHEN, SYDVKM. The CDR3 length is 13 residues. The chain's CDR3 is CASSFRRNTEAFF. CDR3 DNA sequence: TGTGCCAGCAGTTTTCGGAGGAACACTGAAGCTTTCTTT.

This clone was recorded once. This chain uses TRBV19 with TRBJ1-5; 8 nucleotides agree with TRBD1. Germline loops: CDR1 LNHDA, CDR2 SQIVND (reference sequence). CDR3 length: 14 residues. The V segment lost 4 bases and the J segment 7 bases; nucleotides outside the gene matches: 6. The CDR3 sequence: CASSKQGVGQPQHF. The CDR3 DNA follows: TGTGCCAGTAGTAAACAGGGGGTCGGGCAGCCCCAGCATTTT.

The CDR3 sequence: CASSPSGSSYNSPLHF. The CDR3 nucleotides are TGCGCCAGCAGCCCAAGCGGGAGCTCCTATAATTCACCCCTCCACTTT. The rearrangement links TRBV5-1 to TRBJ1-6; no clear D gene. Trimming removed 4 bases at V and 0 bases at J, with 11 bases between. From germline, CDR1 is SGHRS and CDR2 YFSETQ. The CDR3 is 16 amino acids.

The chain employs TRBV5-1 and TRBJ2-5, with D hard to call. The CDR3 covers 14 residues. The germline V gene encodes CDR1 SGHRS and CDR2 YFSETQ. V was cut by 5 bases and J by 5 bases, with 16 bases left in between. CDR3 DNA: TGCGCCAGCAGGTCGTCCCTCGGAGCGGAGACCCAGTACTTC. As protein: CASRSSLGAETQYF.

This rearrangement joins TRBV6-6 to TRBJ2-3, with 9 positions matching TRBD1. V shed 11 bases, J shed 6 bases, and the junction held 9 bases outside the gene matches. Germline V gives CDR1 MNHNY, CDR2 SVGAGI (reference sequence). The CDR3 consists of 13 residues. Here the CDR3 reads CAVSAGQGDTQYF. The DNA for the CDR3 is TGTGCCGTCTCTGCGGGACAGGGTGATACGCAGTATTTT.

V is TRBV28 and J is TRBJ2-1; 7 nucleotides match TRBD2. The junction had 4 bases not matched to a gene; V was cut back by 5 bases and J by 12 bases. This CDR3 has 11 residues. Germline V gives CDR1 MDHEN, CDR2 SYDVKM. In DNA form, the CDR3 reads TGTGCCAGCAGTCTCTCGGGAGGGCAGTTCTTC. Protein: CASSLSGGQFF.

This chain joins TRBV11-3 and TRBJ2-1, with TRBD2 matching over 13 bases. This CDR3 has 15 residues. CDR1 SGHNT and CDR2 YENEEA come from the germline V gene. The ends lost 5 bases at V and 9 bases at J; junction bases unmatched: 7. CDR3 coding DNA: TGTGCCAGCAGCCACACTAGCGGGGGGGCCAGTGAGCAGTTCTTC. The encoded protein is CASSHTSGGASEQFF.

The chain uses TRBV7-2 and TRBJ2-3; TRBD2 matches 8 bases. The CDR3 sequence is 15 residues long. CDR1 and CDR2 (germline): SGHTA, FQGNSA. The J segment lost 2 bases and the V segment lost 1 base, leaving 2 bases of the junction unmatched. The CDR3 sequence: CASSLDGGDTDTQYF. As DNA, the CDR3 is TGTGCCAGCAGCTTAGACGGGGGGGACACAGATACGCAGTATTTT. The complete variable domain, with remaining parts taken from reference TRBV7-2 and TRBJ2-3, reads GAGVSQSPSNKVTEKGKDVELRCDPISGHTALYWYRQSLGQGLEFLIYFQGNSAPDKSGLPSDRFSAERTGGSVSTLTIQRTQQEDSAVYLCASSLDGGDTDTQYFGPGTRLTVL.

The chain employs TRBV30 and TRBJ2-5; the D gene is possibly TRBD1 (5 bases). Per the germline V gene, CDR1 is GTSNPN and CDR2 is SVGIG (reference sequence). The CDR3 spans 10 residues. The CDR3 sequence: CSVGEETQYF. The CDR3 bases are TGTTCTGTAGGGGAAGAGACCCAGTACTTC.

This CDR3 is CAISDPGGADTQYF. The CDR3 DNA sequence: TGTGCCATCAGTGATCCCGGGGGGGCAGATACGCAGTATTTT. The chain carries TRBV10-3 and TRBJ2-3; 8 nucleotides match TRBD2. Germline CDR1 ENHRY, CDR2 SYGVKD. CDR3 length equals 14 residues. The junction had 3 bases not matched to a gene; V was cut back by 3 bases and J by 4 bases.

The chain has TRBV30 and TRBJ1-1; D unclear. V dropped 3 bases and J dropped 0 bases, with 11 bases sitting between them. CDR3 size: 14 residues. CDR1 GTSNPN and CDR2 SVGIG come from the germline V gene (reference sequence). This CDR3 is CAWRQTLMNTEAFF. The CDR3 DNA reads TGTGCCTGGAGACAGACCTTGATGAACACTGAAGCTTTCTTT.

The V and J genes are TRBV5-1 and TRBJ1-6; no definite D call. The CDR3 covers 19 residues. Trimming removed 1 base from V and 0 bases from J, with 17 bases in between. Germline V gene sequence: CDR1 SGHRS, CDR2 YFSETQ. The CDR3 reads CASSLMDRGSSSYNSPLHF. In nucleotides, the CDR3 is TGCGCCAGCAGCTTGATGGACCGGGGTTCGAGCTCCTATAATTCACCCCTCCACTTT. The full variable domain, in which reference TRBV5-1 and TRBJ1-6 provide the parts outside the CDR3, is KAGVTQTPRYLIKTRGQQVTLSCSPISGHRSVSWYQQTPGQGLQFLFEYFSETQRNKGNFPGRFSGRQFSNSRSEMNVSTLELGDSALYLCASSLMDRGSSSYNSPLHFGNGTRLTVT.

This clone showed up just once. This chain uses TRBV6-5 with TRBJ1-2; 10 bases map to TRBD1. The CDR3 spans 15 residues. Germline CDR1 MNHEY, CDR2 SVGAGI. V shed 4 bases, J shed 8 bases, and the junction held 10 bases outside the gene matches. The CDR3 here is CASSFTGTGVEGYTF. CDR3 sequence (DNA): TGTGCCAGCAGTTTTACCGGGACAGGGGTGGAAGGCTACACCTTC.